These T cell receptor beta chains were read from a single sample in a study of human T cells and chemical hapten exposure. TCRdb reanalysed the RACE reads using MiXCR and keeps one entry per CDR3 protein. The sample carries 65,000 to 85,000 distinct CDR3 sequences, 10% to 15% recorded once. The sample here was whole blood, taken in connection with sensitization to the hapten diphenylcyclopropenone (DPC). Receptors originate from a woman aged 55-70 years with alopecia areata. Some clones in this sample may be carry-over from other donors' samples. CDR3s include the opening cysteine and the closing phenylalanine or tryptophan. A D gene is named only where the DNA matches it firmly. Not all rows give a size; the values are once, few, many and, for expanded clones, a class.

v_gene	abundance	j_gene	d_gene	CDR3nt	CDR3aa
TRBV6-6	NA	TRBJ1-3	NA	TGTGCCAGCAGTTATGAGGGGGTCTACTCTGGAAACACCATATATTTT	CASSYEGVYSGNTIYF
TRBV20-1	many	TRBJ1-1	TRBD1	TGCAGTGCTAGGCCGGGACAGGGATGGACTGAAGCTTTCTTT	CSARPGQGWTEAFF
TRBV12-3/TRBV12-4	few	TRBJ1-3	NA	TGTGCCAGCAGTTTGGCAGGGGTTGGAAACACCATATATTTT	CASSLAGVGNTIYF
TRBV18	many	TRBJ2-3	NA	TGTGCCAGCTCACCGGGGGGCTCGAGCACAGATACGCAGTATTTT	CASSPGGSSTDTQYF
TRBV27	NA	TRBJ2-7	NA	TGTGCCAGCAGTTATCAGGGGTTTCGGGACTACGAGCAGTACTTC	CASSYQGFRDYEQYF
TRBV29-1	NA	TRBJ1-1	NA	TGCAGCGTTTTTCATACGATGAACACTGAAGCTTTCTTT	CSVFHTMNTEAFF
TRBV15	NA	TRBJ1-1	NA	TGTGCCACCAGCAGAATACAGGGAGGCCTCACTGAAGCTTTCTTT	CATSRIQGGLTEAFF
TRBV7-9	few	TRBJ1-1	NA	TGTGCCAGCGGCATACAGCAGGGAACTGAAGCTTTCTTT	CASGIQQGTEAFF
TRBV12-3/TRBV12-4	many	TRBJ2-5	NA	TGTGCCAGCAGTCACGCGTGGGAGACCCAGTACTTC	CASSHAWETQYF
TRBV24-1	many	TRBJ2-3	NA	TGTGCCACCAGTGTGGGGACATGGAGCACAGATACGCAGTATTTT	CATSVGTWSTDTQYF
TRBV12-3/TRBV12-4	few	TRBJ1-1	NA	TGTGCCAGCAGTTTTGGGAGGGATGAAGCTTTCTTT	CASSFGRDEAFF
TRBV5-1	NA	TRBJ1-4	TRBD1	TGCGCCAGCAGCGATCCCCAGGGGGCTGGTAATGAAAAACTGTTTTTT	CASSDPQGAGNEKLFF
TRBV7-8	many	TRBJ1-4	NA	TGTGCCAGCAGCCCGAGACGGTTCCGTGGGGGGCGAGGGTACGCAACTAATGAAAAACTGTTTTTT	CASSPRRFRGGRGYATNEKLFF
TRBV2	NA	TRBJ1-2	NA	TGTGCCAGCAGTGAAAACAGCTATGGCTACACCTTC	CASSENSYGYTF
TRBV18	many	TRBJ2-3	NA	TGTGCCAGCTCACCCGGCCTAGCAAGCACAGATACGCAGTATTTT	CASSPGLASTDTQYF
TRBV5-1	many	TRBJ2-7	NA	TGCGCCAGCAGCTACGGGACAACACGCGAGCAGTACTTC	CASSYGTTREQYF
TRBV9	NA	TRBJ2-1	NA	TGTGCCAGCAGCGTAGATGGTAGCGAGTACAATGAGCAGTTCTTC	CASSVDGSEYNEQFF
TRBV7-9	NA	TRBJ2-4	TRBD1	TGTGTCAGCAGCCCGACAGGGAAAAACATTCAGTACTTC	CVSSPTGKNIQYF
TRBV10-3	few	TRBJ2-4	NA	TGTGCCATCAGTGGTGGAAATGACGGAAGACTAGCCAAAAACATTCAGTACTTC	CAISGGNDGRLAKNIQYF
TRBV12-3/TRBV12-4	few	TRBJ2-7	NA	TGTGCCAGCAGTTTCGCCCCCAGCGAGCAGTACTTC	CASSFAPSEQYF
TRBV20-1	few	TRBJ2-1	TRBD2	TGCAGTGCTAGAACCCGGACTAGCCACTCCTACAATGAGCAGTTCTTC	CSARTRTSHSYNEQFF
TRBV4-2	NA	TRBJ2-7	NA	TGTGCCAGCAGCCAAGAACCGGTGGGGTTAAGTTATAACTACGAGCAGTACTTC	CASSQEPVGLSYNYEQYF
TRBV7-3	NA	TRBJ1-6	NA	TGTGCCAGCAGCCACGGTCCTCCCGGCCCCTATAATTCACCCCTCCACTTT	CASSHGPPGPYNSPLHF
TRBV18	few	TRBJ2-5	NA	TGTGCCAGCTCATCCGATCAAGAGACCCAGTACTTC	CASSSDQETQYF
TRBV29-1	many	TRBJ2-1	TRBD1	TGCAGCGCGACAGACAGGGGGATTGAGCAGTTCTTC	CSATDRGIEQFF
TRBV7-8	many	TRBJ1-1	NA	TGTGCCAGCAGCCGCGACAGGAACACTGAAGCTTTCTTT	CASSRDRNTEAFF
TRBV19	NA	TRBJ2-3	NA	TGTGCCAGTAGTATCCTAGACCACACAGATACGCAGTATTTT	CASSILDHTDTQYF
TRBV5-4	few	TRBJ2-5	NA	TGTGCCAGCTTTGGGGCAGAGGAGACCCAGTACTTC	CASFGAEETQYF
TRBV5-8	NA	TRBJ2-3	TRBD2	TGTGCCAGCAGCGTTGCCGCCGGGACTATACGCACAGATACGCAGTATTTT	CASSVAAGTIRTDTQYF
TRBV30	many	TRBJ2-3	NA	TGTGCCTGGAGTGCCTCCCTTTATACGCAGTATTTT	CAWSASLYTQYF
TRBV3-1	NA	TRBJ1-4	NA	TGTGCCAGCAGCCTCGGGACCTTGGAAAAACTGTTTTTT	CASSLGTLEKLFF
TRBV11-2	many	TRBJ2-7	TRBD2	TGTGCCAGCAGCTCGGGACTAGCGGGGTACGAGCAGTACTTC	CASSSGLAGYEQYF
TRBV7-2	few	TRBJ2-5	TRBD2	TGTGCCAGCAGCAATTTAGCGGGGGAGCTCGGGACCCAGTACTTC	CASSNLAGELGTQYF